This T cell receptor beta chain emerged from a study of monozygotic twins with inflammatory bowel disease. This CDR3 has 13 residues. Germline V gene lookup returns CDR1 LGHDT and CDR2 YNNKEL (reference sequence). Sampling involved one blood draw (less than 2.7 ml) for every donor. Regarding the study as a whole: Inverse Simpson values showed less TCRbeta diversity in IBD patients than in their healthy co-twins. In the analysis, different T cell subtypes could not be told apart.

Worth noting for this clonotype: The antigen is not known.

Making cDNA involved eight separate reactions per sample. TCRdb reanalyzed the 5' RACE reads, giving one entry per CDR3 protein sequence and no DNA. This sample contains 150,000 to 200,000 distinct CDR3 sequences. The TCR was taken from a human donor with ulcerative colitis or Crohn's disease, or a healthy co-twin of an affected twin (not recorded which). The material sequenced was blood. This chain joins TRBV3-1 and TRBJ2-7. CDR3 amino acids: CASSQDGPYEQYF.